The TCR beta chain under discussion was sequenced for a study of blood T cell repertoires in COVID-19 (TCRdb year 2020). Regarding the study in general: The collaborator samples originated in the United States, Italy and Spain and spanned the acute and convalescent phases of COVID-19. The prospective study material was composed of cDNA or gDNA derived from T cells, B-cell-depleted T cells, or PBMCs. Deeply sampled blood TCRbeta repertoires from subjects exposed to, actively infected with, or recovered from COVID-19 were included in the dataset. A freely available public database, intended as a resource for researchers studying the immune response to SARS-CoV-2, is where the repertoires were released. The samples were drawn from two sources: the first 160 participants of the ongoing ImmuneRACE study, and 950 to 1,500 subjects contributed by 6 global collaborators. Sample metadata almost always included a de-identified subject ID, COVID-19 status, age in years and sex. Where available, HLA class I and class II types were obtained from metadata supplied by the sample provider rather than from assay-based typing.

V lost 4 bases and J lost 4 bases, and the count of bases not matched to a germline gene is 6. In the germline V gene, CDR1 corresponds to MNHEY and CDR2 to SVGAGI. The CDR3 holds 14 amino acids from the cysteine to the phenylalanine. CDR3 DNA only is kept here, 42 bases in frame from base 1. Summary of the overall study and its limitations: The quantity of clinical and demographic metadata differed by source and by participant and was supplied without curation.

Regarding this clone: This clone's antigen is unknown. There are no base qualities to consult, and no much larger clone falls within one base.

TCRbeta CDR3 regions were amplified from genomic DNA by means of the immunoSEQ Assay, a bias-controlled multiplex PCR. Per the original workflow: Within the assay, amplification of reference gene primers was used to estimate how many nucleated cells each sample contained. To quantify the absolute abundance of each unique TCRbeta CDR3 rearrangement, sequence reads were collapsed and filtered. Productive Simpson clonality was computed per sample as the square root of Simpson's diversity index over productive rearrangements. Entries here come from immuneACCESS through TCRdb and include only in-frame sequences with V and J called. Some clones fail to appear in such tables; in the studies checked, an unresolved V gene covers under half of the shortfall, and the cause of the remainder is unknown. The V and J calls and clone size come from that table; D and trimming were worked out from the DNA. This sample comprises about 160,000 clones, roughly 80% of them detected only once. The ten largest account for roughly 3.4% of the sample.

Participants in the prospective study were enrolled through a virtual design, were aged roughly 18 to 95 years, and lived in roughly 26 United States geographic areas. In the prospective study, participants were assigned to cohorts based on the clinical history participants reported in a screening survey and a study questionnaire. Recovered participants in ImmuneRACE Cohort 3 were defined as having two consecutive negative NP/OP PCR tests, clearance from a healthcare professional, or resolution of symptoms. Mobile phlebotomists in the prospective study collected whole blood, serum and a nasopharyngeal or oropharyngeal swab from every participant. Over a roughly 2-month period, participants in the prospective study had the option of providing additional blood draws and questionnaires. Blood samples from the prospective study were shipped frozen or at room temperature prior to DNA extraction.

This TCR was recovered from a woman aged 60-70 years who had recovered from COVID-19. The V gene is TRBV6-5 and the J gene is TRBJ1-1, with TRBD1 matching 7 junction bases. The sequenced sample was PBMCs or T cells enriched from blood (not recorded which). The DNA reads as follows: TGTGCCAGCAGTTCCCCAGGGGGACCCACTGAAGCTTTCTTT. It translates as CASSSPGGPTEAFF.